This T cell receptor beta chain emerged from a study of blood T cell repertoires in COVID-19. Across the study: Researchers got acute and convalescent COVID-19 samples from the United States, Italy and Spain.

This clone was detected once. In the source study's methods: Estimated nucleated cell counts came from reference gene primer amplification. Assay used: immunoSEQ multiplex PCR; TCRdb lists only in-frame clones, some missing. Clone size and the V and J calls come from that table; the DNA yielded D and trimming. The table has a few hundred thousand clones, over 75% seen once. The length of the CDR3 is 17 residues. CDR1 and CDR2 (germline): MNHEY, SMNVEV (reference sequence). V was cut by 1 base and J by 0 bases, with 14 bases left in between. V gene TRBV27 combines with J gene TRBJ2-3, with a weak D call TRBD1 (6 bases). Sequencing was carried out using peripheral blood. The clonotype originates from a woman between 50 and 59 years old who had recovered from COVID-19. CDR3 in DNA: TGTGCCAGCAGTTTATGGGGGACAAGCACTAGCACAGATACGCAGTATTTT. Its protein product is CASSLWGTSTSTDTQYF.